This record covers a single TCR beta chain. Its antigen is as yet unknown. Sequencing was performed with immunoSEQ multiplex PCR; in TCRdb, only in-frame clones are kept and a portion is missing. Among 150,000 to 200,000 clones listed, about 91% were seen once. These data belong to a study of T cell responses to AZD1222 COVID-19 vaccine. Study observations and caveats: At baseline, just a handful of AZD1222 recipients tested seropositive. Receipt of two AZD1222 doses was followed by a rise in Spike-specific TCR breadth and depth. A reported finding is that nearly half of spike-specific TCRs target unmutated variant regions.

Second-dose groups at about 4 or about 12 weeks were pooled. Germline V lookup: CDR1 LNHDA, CDR2 SQIVND (reference sequence). The CDR3 totals 17 residues. V lost 1 base and J 2 bases, leaving 18 bases between the germline ends. The TCR originated in an adult who received the AZD1222 COVID-19 vaccine. This specimen consisted of peripheral blood, obtained 28 days after the second AZD1222 dose. The chain has TRBV19 and TRBJ2-7; D is possibly TRBD2 (6 bases). CDR3 nucleotide sequence: TGTGCCAGTAGTATAGCCCCGACGGGAGTAGGAACCTACGAGCAGTACTTC. This translates into CASSIAPTGVGTYEQYF.